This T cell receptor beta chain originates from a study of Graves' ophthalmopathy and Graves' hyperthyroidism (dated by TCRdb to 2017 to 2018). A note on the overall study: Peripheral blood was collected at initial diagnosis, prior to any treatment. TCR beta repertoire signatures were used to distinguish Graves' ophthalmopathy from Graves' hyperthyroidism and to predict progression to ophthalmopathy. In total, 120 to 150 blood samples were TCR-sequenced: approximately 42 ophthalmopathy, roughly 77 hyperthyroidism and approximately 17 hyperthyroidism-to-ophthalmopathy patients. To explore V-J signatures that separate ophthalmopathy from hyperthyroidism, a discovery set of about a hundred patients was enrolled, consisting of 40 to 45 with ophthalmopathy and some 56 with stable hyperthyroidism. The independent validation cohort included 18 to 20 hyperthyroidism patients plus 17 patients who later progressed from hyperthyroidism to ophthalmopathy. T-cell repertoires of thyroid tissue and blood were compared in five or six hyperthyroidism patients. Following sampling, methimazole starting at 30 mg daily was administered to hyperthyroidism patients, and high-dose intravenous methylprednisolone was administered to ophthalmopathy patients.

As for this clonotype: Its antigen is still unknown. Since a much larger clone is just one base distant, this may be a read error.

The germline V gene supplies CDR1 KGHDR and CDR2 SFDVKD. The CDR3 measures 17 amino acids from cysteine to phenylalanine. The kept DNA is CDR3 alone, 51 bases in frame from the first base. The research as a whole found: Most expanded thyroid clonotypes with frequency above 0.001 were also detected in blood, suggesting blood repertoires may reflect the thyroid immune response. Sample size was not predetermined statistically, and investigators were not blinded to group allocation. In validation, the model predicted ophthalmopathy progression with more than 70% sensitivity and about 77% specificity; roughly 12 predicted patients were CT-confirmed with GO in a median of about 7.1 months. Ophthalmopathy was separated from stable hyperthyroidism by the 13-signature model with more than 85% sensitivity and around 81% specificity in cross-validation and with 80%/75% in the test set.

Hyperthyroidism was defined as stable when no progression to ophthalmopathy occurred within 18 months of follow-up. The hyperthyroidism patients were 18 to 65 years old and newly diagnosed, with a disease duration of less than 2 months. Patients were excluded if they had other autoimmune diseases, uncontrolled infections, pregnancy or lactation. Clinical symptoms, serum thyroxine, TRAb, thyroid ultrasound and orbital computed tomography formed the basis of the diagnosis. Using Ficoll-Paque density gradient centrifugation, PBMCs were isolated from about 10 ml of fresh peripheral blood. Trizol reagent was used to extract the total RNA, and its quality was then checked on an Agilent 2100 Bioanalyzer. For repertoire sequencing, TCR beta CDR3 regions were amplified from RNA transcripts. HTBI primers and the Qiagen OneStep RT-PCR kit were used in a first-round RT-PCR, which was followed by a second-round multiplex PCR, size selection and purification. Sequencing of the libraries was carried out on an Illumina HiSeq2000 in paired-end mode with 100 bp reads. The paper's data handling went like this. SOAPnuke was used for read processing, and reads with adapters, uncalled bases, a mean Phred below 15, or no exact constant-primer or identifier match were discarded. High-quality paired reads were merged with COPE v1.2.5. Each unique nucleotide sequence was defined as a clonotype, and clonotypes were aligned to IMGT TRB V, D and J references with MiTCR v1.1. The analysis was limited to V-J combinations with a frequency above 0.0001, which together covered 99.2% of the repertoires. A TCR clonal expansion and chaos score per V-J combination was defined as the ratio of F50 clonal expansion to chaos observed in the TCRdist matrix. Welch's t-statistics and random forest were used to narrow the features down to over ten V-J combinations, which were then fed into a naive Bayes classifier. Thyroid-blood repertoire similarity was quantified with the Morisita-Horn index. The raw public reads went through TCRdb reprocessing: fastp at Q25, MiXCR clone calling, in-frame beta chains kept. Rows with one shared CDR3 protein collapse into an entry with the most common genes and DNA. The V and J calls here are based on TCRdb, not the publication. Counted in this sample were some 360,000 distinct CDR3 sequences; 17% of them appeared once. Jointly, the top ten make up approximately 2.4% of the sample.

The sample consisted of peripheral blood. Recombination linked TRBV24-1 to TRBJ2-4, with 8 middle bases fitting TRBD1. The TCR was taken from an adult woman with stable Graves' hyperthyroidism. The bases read TGCGCCACCAGTGATTTGCAGGGGGCAAGGGCCAAAAACATTAAGTACTTC. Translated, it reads CATSDLQGARAKNIKYF.